This entry lists 4 T cell receptor beta chains sequenced from one sample in a study of tumor and adjacent non-tumor tissue in lung cancer listed by TCRdb under 2018. Library creation used multiplex PCR. The reads were generated on an Illumina HiSeq 2500. Following protocols modified from ARM-PCR, the researchers constructed TCRbeta libraries through three rounds of nested PCR with primers (Table S4). TCRdb passed the public sequencing reads through fastp at Q25 and MiXCR, retaining productive beta sequences. Identical CDR3 proteins give one entry, which carries the most common genes and DNA. The sample table holds 120,000 or so distinct CDR3 sequences, of which approximately 71% were seen once. Of the sample, roughly 12% falls within the top ten clones. Bulk unsorted tissue served as the source for RNA extraction, and RNA quality was assessed using a NanoDrop ND-1000 and an Agilent 2100. The specimen was lung tumor tissue. The source of these receptors is a man aged 30 to 45 with non-small cell lung cancer.

This clonotype was detected many times. J is TRBJ1-5 and V is TRBV6-1, with unresolved D. Trimming pared 7 bases from V and 4 bases from J, leaving 11 bases between. Germline values: CDR1 MNHNS, CDR2 SASEGT. The CDR3 loop spans 13 amino acids. The CDR3: CASTVSPNQPQHF. CDR3 nucleotide sequence: TGTGCCAGCACTGTGTCTCCAAATCAGCCCCAGCATTTT.

Notes on this clonotype: A read error is possible here, since a much larger clone lies one base away. The J gene is TRBJ1-3, the V gene TRBV6-5, with TRBD1 identical over 8 bases. With 6 bases clipped from V and 8 bases from J, the junction kept 9 bases outside the gene matches. The CDR3 runs 14 residues. From germline, CDR1 is MNHEY and CDR2 SVGAGI. The CDR3, as DNA: TGTGCCAGCAGAACAGGGGGTATAACAGACACCATATATTTT. Amino acids: CASRTGGITDTIYF.

This clonotype has more than one count but fewer than ten. A much larger clone is a single base away; this may be a read error. The chain uses TRBV11-2 and TRBJ2-3; D uncertain. Germline CDR1 is SGHAT and CDR2 is FQNNGV. This CDR3 contains 14 residues. V lost 7 bases and J lost 0, with 11 bases in between. The CDR3 coding sequence is TGTGCCAGCAACTGGGGTGGGAGCACAGATACGCAGTATTTT. Translated: CASNWGGSTDTQYF.

At least ten counts were recorded for this clonotype. The chain is built from TRBV12-3 or TRBV12-4 and TRBJ2-2; 14 bases fit TRBD2. The length of the CDR3 is 16 residues. V gave up 3 bases and J gave up 4 bases; unmatched junction bases: 1. The CDR3 region is CASSFGTSGGTGELFF. The CDR3 nucleotides read TGTGCCAGCAGTTTCGGGACTAGCGGGGGCACCGGGGAGCTGTTTTTT.